This TCR beta chain was sequenced during a study of T-cell reconstitution after alpha-beta-depleted transplantation in children. This clonotype was recorded many times. It was with unique molecular identifiers that the TCRbeta library was prepared. TCRdb called the PCR reads again in MiXCR, with one record for every CDR3 protein. The sample carries about 500,000 distinct CDR3 sequences, approximately 32% recorded once. The CDR3 is 13 amino acids. Trimming shortened V by 3 bases and J by 5 bases, and 8 bases separated the two germline ends. Specimen: PBMCs from the stem cell graft donor, collected from the stem cell graft. This TCR was sampled from a human donor who donated a stem cell graft to a child with aplastic anemia. The V gene is TRBV12-3 or TRBV12-4, the J gene TRBJ1-5; tentative D call: TRBD1 (6 bases). Here the CDR3 reads CASSLAGDQPQHF. The CDR3 region has the DNA TGTGCCAGCAGTTTGGCAGGGGATCAGCCCCAGCATTTT.